The entry below describes one T cell receptor beta chain. The sample belongs to a study of blood T cell repertoires in COVID-19. Study-level information: Donors in the United States, Italy and Spain gave samples during acute or convalescent COVID-19.

This CDR3 comprises 18 residues. CDR1 SGDLS and CDR2 YYNGEE come from the germline V gene. V lost 3 bases to trimming and J lost 2 bases, with 18 bases between them. As processed by the authors: Nucleated cell counts were estimated from reference gene primer amplification. Sequencing used immunoSEQ multiplex PCR; TCRdb keeps in-frame clones, though not all of them. D and trimming come from the DNA, and the V and J calls and clone size come from that table. The table has about 70,000 clones, around 85% seen once. The source of this sequence is a man older than 75 with acute or convalescent COVID-19. This rearrangement joins TRBV9 to TRBJ2-6; a possible D gene is TRBD2 (5 bases). Sample: peripheral blood. CDR3 nucleotides: TGTGCCAGCAGCGCTCAAATAATCACTAGGACTGGGGCCAACGTCCTGACTTTC. Its protein is CASSAQIITRTGANVLTF.